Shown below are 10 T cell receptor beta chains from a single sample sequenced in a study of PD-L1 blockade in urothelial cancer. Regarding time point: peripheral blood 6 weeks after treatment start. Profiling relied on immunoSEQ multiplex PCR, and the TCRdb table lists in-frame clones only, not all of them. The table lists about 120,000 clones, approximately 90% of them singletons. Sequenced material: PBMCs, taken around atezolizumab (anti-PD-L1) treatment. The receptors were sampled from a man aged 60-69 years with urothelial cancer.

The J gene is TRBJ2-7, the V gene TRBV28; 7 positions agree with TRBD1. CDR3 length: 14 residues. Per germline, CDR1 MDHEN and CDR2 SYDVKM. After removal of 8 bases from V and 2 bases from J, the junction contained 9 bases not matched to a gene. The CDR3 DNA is TGTGCCAGCCTCTCGAGAGGGGGCACCTACGAGCAGTACTTC. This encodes CASLSRGGTYEQYF.

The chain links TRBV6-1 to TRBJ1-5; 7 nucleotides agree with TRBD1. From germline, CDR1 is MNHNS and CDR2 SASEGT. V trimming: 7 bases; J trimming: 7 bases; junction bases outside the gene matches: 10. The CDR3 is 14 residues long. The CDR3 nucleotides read TGTGCCAGCACGGTACAGGGGCTTGACCAGCCCCAGCATTTT. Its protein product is CASTVQGLDQPQHF.

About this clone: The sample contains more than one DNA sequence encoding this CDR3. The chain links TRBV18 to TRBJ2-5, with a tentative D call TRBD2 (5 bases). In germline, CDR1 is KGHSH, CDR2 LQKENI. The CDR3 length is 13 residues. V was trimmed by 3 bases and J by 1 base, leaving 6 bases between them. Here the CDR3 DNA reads TGTGCCAGCTCACCGAGGGCCCAAGAGACCCAGTACTTC. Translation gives CASSPRAQETQYF.

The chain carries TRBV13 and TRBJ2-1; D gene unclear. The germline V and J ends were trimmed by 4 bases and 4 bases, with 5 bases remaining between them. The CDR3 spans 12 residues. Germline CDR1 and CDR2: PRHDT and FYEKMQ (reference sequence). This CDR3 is CASSSNYNEQFF. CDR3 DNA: TGTGCCAGCAGCTCAAATTACAATGAGCAGTTCTTC.

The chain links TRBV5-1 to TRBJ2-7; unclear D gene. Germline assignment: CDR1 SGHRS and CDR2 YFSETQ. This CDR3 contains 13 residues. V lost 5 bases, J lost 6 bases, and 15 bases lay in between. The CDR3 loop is CASSRGEVGEQYF. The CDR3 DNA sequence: TGCGCCAGCAGTCGTGGAGAGGTGGGCGAGCAGTACTTC.

The CDR3 sequence is CASGEGLLYNEQFF. CDR3 sequence (DNA): TGTGCCAGCGGGGAGGGACTGCTCTACAATGAGCAGTTCTTC. The chain is built from TRBV7-2 and TRBJ2-1; 7 bases are a match to TRBD2. Germline V gene sequence: CDR1 SGHTA, CDR2 FQGNSA. CDR3 size: 14 residues. The V segment lost 8 bases and the J segment 3 bases; nucleotides outside the gene matches: 7.

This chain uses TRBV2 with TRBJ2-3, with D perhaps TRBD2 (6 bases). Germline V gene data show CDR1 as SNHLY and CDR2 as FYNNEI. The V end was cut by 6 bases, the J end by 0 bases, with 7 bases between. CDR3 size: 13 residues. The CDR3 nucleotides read TGTGCCAGCAGGGCGGGGAGCACAGATACGCAGTATTTT. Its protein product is CASRAGSTDTQYF. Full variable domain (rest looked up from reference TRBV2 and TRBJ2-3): EPEVTQTPSHQVTQMGQEVILRCVPISNHLYFYWYRQILGQKVEFLVSFYNNEISEKSEIFDDQFSVERPDGSNFTLKIRSTKLEDSAMYFCASRAGSTDTQYFGPGTRLTVL.

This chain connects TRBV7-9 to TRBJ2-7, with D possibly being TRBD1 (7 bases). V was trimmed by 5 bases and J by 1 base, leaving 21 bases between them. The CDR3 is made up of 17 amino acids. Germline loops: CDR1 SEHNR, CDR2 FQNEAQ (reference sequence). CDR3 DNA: TGTGCCAGCAGCGCGACCCCGGACAGGAGGGGATCCTACGAGCAGTACTTC. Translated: CASSATPDRRGSYEQYF.

Here the CDR3 DNA reads TGTGCCAGTAGTATAAGTCAACGGTTCATGGTGAACACTGAAGCTTTCTTT. Translating it yields CASSISQRFMVNTEAFF. This chain joins TRBV19 and TRBJ1-1; no definite D call. The CDR3 spans 17 residues. CDR1 and CDR2 from the germline V gene are LNHDA and SQIVND (reference sequence). V was shortened by 2 bases and J by 0 bases, with 16 bases between the two germline ends. Variable domain in full (rest from reference TRBV19 and TRBJ1-1): DGGITQSPKYLFRKEGQNVTLSCEQNLNHDAMYWYRQDPGQGLRLIYYSQIVNDFQKGDIAEGYSVSREKKESFPLTVTSAQKNPTAFYLCASSISQRFMVNTEAFFGQGTRLTVV.

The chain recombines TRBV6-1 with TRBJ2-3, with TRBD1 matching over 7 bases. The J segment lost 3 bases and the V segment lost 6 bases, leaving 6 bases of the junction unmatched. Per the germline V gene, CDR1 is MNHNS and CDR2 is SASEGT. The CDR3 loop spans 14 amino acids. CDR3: CASRQGYRTDTQYF. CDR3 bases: TGTGCCAGCAGACAGGGGTATAGGACAGATACGCAGTATTTT.